This T cell receptor (beta chain) was found in a study of neurological immune-mediated disorders. The sample holds many counts of this clonotype. TCRdb processed the 5' RACE reads anew with MiXCR; each CDR3 protein has one entry. This table holds roughly 56,000 distinct CDR3 sequences, about an eighth found once. Trimming removed 3 bases from V and 5 bases from J; junction bases left unmatched: 9. Germline CDR1 is SGHAT and CDR2 is FQNNGV. CDR3 length equals 15 residues. This clonotype originated in a man in his sixties in good health. The V call is TRBV11-2, the J call TRBJ2-5, with 7 bases aligning to TRBD2. Input material: PBMCs. The chain's CDR3 is CASSLGGGIFETQYF. The CDR3 DNA sequence: TGTGCCAGCAGCTTGGGGGGAGGGATTTTCGAGACCCAGTACTTC.